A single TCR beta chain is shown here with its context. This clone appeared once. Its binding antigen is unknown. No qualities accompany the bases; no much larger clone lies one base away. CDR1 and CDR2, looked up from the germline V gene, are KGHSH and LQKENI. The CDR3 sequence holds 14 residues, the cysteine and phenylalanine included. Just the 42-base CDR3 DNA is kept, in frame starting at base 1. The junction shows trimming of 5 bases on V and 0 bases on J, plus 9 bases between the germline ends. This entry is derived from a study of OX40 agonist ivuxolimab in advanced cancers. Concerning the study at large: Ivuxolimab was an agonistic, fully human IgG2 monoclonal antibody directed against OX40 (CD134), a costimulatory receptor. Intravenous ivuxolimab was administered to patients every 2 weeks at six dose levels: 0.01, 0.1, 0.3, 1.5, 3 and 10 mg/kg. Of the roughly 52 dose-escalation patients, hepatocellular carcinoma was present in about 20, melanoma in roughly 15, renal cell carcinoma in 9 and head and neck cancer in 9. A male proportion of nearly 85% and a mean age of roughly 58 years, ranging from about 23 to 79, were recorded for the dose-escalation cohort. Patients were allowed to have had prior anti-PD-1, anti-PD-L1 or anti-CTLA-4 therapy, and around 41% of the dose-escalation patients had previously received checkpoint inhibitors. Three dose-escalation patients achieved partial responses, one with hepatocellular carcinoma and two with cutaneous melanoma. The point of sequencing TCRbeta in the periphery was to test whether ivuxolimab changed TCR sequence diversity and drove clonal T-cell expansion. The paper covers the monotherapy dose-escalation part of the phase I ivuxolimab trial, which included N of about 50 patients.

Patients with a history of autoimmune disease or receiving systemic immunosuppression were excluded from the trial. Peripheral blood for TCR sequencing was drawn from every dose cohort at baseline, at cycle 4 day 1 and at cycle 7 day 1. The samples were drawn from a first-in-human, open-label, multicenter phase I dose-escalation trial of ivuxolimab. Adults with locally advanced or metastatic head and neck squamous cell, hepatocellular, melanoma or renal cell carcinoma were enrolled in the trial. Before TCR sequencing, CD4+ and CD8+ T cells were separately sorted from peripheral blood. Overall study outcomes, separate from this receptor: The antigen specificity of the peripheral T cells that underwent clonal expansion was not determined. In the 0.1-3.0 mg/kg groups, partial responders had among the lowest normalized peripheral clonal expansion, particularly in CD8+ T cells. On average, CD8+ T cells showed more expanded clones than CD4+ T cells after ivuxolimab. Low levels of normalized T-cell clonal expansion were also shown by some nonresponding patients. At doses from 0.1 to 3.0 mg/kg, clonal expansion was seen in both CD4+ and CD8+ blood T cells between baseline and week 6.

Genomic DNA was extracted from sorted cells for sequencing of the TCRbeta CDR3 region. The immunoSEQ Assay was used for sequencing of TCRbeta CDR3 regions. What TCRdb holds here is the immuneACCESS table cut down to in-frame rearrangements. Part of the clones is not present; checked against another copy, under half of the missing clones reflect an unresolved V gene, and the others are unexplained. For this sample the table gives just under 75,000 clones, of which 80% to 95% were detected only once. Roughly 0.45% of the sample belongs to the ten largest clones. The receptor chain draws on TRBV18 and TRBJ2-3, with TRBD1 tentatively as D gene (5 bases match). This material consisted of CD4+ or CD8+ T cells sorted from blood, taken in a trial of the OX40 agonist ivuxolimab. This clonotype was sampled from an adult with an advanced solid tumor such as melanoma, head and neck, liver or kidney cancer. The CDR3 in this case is CASSDSFSTDTQYF. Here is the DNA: TGTGCCAGCTCAGACAGCTTTAGCACAGATACGCAGTATTTT.